This T cell receptor (beta chain) originates from a study of blood T cell repertoires in COVID-19. Study summary: There were acute and convalescent COVID-19 samples, and they came from the United States, Italy and Spain. T cells, B-cell-depleted T cells, or PBMCs supplied cDNA or gDNA.

Germline assignment: CDR1 MNHEY and CDR2 SMNVEV (reference sequence). The V and J ends lost 6 bases and 3 bases, in that order; junction bases with no gene match: 4. The CDR3 has 13 amino acids. As handled by the study authors: Amplification with reference gene primers provided the estimates of nucleated cell counts. This table comes from immunoSEQ multiplex PCR, and its TCRdb copy is limited to in-frame clones, with some not included. V and J calls and clone size are copied from that table; D and trimming were computed from the DNA. The sample lists almost 35,000 clones, approximately 80% occurring once.

Material for sequencing was peripheral blood. This rearrangement joins TRBV27 to TRBJ1-2; 7 nucleotides align to TRBD1. The sequence was collected from a man of 80 years or more with acute or convalescent COVID-19. The CDR3: CASSPQGDYGYTF. The CDR3 region has the DNA TGTGCCAGCAGCCCCCAGGGGGACTATGGCTACACCTTC.